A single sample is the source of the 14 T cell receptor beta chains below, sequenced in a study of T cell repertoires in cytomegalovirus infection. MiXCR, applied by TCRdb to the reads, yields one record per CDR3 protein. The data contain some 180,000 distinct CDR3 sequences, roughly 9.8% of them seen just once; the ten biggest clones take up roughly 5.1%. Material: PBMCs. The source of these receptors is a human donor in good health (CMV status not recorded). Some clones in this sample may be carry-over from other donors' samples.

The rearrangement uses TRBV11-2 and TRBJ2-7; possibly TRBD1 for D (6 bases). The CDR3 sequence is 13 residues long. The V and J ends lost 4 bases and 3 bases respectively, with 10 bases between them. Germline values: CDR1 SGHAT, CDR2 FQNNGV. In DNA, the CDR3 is TGTGCCAGCAGCTCACAGGGACACTACGAGCAGTACTTC. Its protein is CASSSQGHYEQYF. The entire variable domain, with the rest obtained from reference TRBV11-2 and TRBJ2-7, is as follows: EAGVAQSPRYKIIEKRQSVAFWCNPISGHATLYWYQQILGQGPKLLIQFQNNGVVDDSQLPKDRFSAERLKGVDSTLKIQPAKLEDSAVYLCASSSQGHYEQYFGPGTRLTVT.

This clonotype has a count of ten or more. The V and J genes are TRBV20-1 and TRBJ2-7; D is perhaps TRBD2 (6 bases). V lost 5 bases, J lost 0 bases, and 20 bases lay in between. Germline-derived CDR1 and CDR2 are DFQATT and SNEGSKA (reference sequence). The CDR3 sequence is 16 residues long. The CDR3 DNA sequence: TGCAGTGCTTCCCTGCCTCCGGGGGTAAGCTCCTACGAGCAGTACTTC. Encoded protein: CSASLPPGVSSYEQYF.

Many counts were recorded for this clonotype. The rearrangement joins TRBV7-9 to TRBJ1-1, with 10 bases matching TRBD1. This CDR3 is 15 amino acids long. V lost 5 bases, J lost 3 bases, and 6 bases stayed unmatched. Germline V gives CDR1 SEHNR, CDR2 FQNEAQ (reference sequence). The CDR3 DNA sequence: TGTGCCAGCAGCATCCCGACAGGGGGCTACACTGAAGCTTTCTTT. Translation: CASSIPTGGYTEAFF.

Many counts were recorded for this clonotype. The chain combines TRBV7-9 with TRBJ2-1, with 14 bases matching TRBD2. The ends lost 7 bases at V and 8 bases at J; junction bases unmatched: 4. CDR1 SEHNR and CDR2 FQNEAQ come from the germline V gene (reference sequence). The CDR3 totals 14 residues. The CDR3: CASKGLAGVDEQFF. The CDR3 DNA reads TGTGCCAGCAAGGGACTAGCGGGAGTCGATGAGCAGTTCTTC.

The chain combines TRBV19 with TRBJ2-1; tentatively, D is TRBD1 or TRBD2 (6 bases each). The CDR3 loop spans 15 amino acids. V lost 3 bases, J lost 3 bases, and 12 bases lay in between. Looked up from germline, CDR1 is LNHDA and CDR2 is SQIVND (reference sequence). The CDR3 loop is CASSIGGTIYNEQFF. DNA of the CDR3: TGTGCCAGTAGTATCGGAGGGACAATCTACAATGAGCAGTTCTTC.

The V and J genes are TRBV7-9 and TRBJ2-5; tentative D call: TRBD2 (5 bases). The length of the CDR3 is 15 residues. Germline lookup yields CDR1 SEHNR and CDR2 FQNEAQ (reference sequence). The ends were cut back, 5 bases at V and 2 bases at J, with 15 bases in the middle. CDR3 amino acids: CASSPWIGVQETQYF. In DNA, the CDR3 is TGTGCCAGCAGCCCCTGGATCGGGGTTCAAGAGACCCAGTACTTC. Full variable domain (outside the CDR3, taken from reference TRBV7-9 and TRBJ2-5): DTGVSQNPRHKITKRGQNVTFRCDPISEHNRLYWYRQTLGQGPEFLTYFQNEAQLEKSRLLSDRFSAERPKGSFSTLEIQRTEQGDSAMYLCASSPWIGVQETQYFGPGTRLLVL.

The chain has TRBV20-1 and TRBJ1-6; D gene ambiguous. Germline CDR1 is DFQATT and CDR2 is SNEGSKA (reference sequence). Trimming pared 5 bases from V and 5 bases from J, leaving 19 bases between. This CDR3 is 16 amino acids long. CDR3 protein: CSAGRFGAPDNSPLHF. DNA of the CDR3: TGCAGTGCTGGTCGTTTTGGAGCTCCCGATAATTCACCCCTCCACTTT.

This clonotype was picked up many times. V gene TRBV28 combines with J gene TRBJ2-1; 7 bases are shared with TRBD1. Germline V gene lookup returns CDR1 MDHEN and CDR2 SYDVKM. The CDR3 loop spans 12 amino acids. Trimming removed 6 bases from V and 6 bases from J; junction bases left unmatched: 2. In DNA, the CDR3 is TGTGCCAGCAGCGACAGGGTCAATGAGCAGTTCTTC. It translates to CASSDRVNEQFF.

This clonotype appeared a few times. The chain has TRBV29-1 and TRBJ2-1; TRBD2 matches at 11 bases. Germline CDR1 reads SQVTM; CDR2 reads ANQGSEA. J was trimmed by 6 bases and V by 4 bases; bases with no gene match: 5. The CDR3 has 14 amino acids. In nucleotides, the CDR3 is TGCAGCGTTGCGGTGCTAGCGGGAGGCAATGAGCAGTTCTTC. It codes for CSVAVLAGGNEQFF.

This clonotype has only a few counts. The CDR3 nucleotides are TGTGCCAGCAAAGGGTGGAATTCACCCCTCCACTTT. The encoded protein is CASKGWNSPLHF. The chain links TRBV28 to TRBJ1-6, with D uncertain. Between the trimmed V and J ends, which lost 7 bases and 7 bases, there was a span of 8 bases. Germline V lookup: CDR1 MDHEN, CDR2 SYDVKM. The CDR3 extends over 12 amino acids.

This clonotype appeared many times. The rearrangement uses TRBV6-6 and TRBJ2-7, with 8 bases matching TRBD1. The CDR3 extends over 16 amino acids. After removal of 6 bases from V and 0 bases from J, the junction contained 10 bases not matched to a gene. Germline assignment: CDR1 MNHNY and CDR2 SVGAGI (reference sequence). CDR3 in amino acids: CASRDRSGQVSYEQYF. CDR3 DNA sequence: TGTGCCAGCAGAGATCGATCGGGACAGGTCTCCTACGAGCAGTACTTC.

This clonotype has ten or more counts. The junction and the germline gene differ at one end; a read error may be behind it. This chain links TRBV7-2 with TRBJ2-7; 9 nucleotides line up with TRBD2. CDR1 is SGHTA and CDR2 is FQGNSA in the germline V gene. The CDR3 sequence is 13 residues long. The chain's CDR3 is CASSLGLTSGGDF. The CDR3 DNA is TGTGCCAGCAGCTTAGGACTGACTAGCGGTGGGGACTTC.

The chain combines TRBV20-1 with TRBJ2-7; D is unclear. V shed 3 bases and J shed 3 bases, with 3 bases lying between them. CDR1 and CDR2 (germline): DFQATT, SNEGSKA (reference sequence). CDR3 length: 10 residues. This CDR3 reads CSASSYEQYF. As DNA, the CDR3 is TGCAGTGCTAGTAGCTACGAGCAGTACTTC.

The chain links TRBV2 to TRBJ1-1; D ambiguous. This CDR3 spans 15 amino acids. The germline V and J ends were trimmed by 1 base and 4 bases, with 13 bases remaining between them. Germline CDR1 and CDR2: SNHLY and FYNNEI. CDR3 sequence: CASSEDGPRGTEAFF. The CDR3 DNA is TGTGCCAGCAGTGAAGACGGTCCCCGGGGCACTGAAGCTTTCTTT.